These 18 T cell receptor beta chains were all obtained from the same sample, sequenced in a study of radiotherapy plus CTLA-4 blockade in lung cancer. Profiled with immunoSEQ multiplex PCR; TCRdb holds only in-frame clones, not every one. This sample has tens of thousands of clones; around 80% occur once, and the top ten carry approximately 4.3%. The sample was peripheral blood, taken from a patient treated with radiotherapy plus ipilimumab. These receptors came from a human donor with non-small cell lung cancer who had a partial response to radiotherapy plus ipilimumab.

This clone was detected only once. This sequence joins TRBV5-1 and TRBJ1-4; 11 bases are shared with TRBD1. The trim removed 4 bases at V and 3 bases at J, leaving 11 bases unmatched. In germline, CDR1 is SGHRS, CDR2 YFSETQ. This CDR3 spans 18 amino acids. This chain's CDR3 is CASSRRDRGGTANEKLFF. DNA for the CDR3: TGCGCCAGCAGCCGCCGGGACAGGGGGGGAACGGCTAATGAAAAACTGTTTTTT.

The chain combines TRBV5-1 with TRBJ2-1, with 10 bases aligning to TRBD1. CDR3 length equals 13 residues. CDR1 and CDR2 from the germline V gene are SGHRS and YFSETQ. After removal of 5 bases from V and 5 bases from J, the junction contained 1 base not matched to a gene. In DNA form, the CDR3 reads TGCGCCAGCAGAGGGACAGGGGACAATGAGCAGTTCTTC. Its translation is CASRGTGDNEQFF.

The chain uses TRBV7-8 and TRBJ2-1; 10 bases fit TRBD2. The germline gives CDR1 SGHVS, CDR2 FQNEAQ. The V gene end was trimmed by 1 base and the J gene end by 6 bases; junction bases not matched to a gene: 12. CDR3 size: 18 residues. The CDR3 reads CASSLVLARTSGGNEQFF. The CDR3 DNA reads TGTGCCAGCAGCTTAGTATTAGCACGGACTAGCGGCGGCAATGAGCAGTTCTTC.

The genes are TRBV7-8 and TRBJ2-1; 8 bases are shared with TRBD1. V was clipped by 5 bases and J by 6 bases; unmatched bases: 9. CDR1 SGHVS and CDR2 FQNEAQ come from the germline V gene. This CDR3 contains 15 residues. This CDR3 reads CASSPPRDRGNEQFF. The CDR3 region has the DNA TGTGCCAGCAGCCCTCCCCGAGACAGGGGCAATGAGCAGTTCTTC.

V is TRBV27 and J is TRBJ2-3, with 14 bases fitting TRBD2. The CDR3 totals 16 residues. The germline V gene encodes CDR1 MNHEY and CDR2 SMNVEV (reference sequence). J was trimmed by 7 bases and V by 5 bases; bases with no gene match: 8. The CDR3 sequence is CASSPRLAGGPHTQYF. For the CDR3, the DNA is TGTGCCAGCAGTCCCAGACTAGCGGGGGGGCCCCATACGCAGTATTTT.

CDR3 nucleotides: TGTGCCAGCAGTGAGATATCTTTAGCGGGGAGGGAGACCCAGTACTTC. Its translation is CASSEISLAGRETQYF. This chain joins TRBV6-1 and TRBJ2-5; TRBD2 aligns across 8 bases. The V segment lost 3 bases and the J segment 5 bases; nucleotides outside the gene matches: 11. This CDR3 contains 16 residues. CDR1 is MNHNS and CDR2 is SASEGT in the germline V gene.

The rearrangement links TRBV6-5 to TRBJ1-4, with D maybe TRBD1 (5 bases). V lost 4 bases to trimming and J lost 0 bases, with 12 bases between them. This CDR3 contains 16 residues. Germline V gene sequence: CDR1 MNHEY, CDR2 SVGAGI. CDR3 region: CASSSSGNPTNEKLFF. CDR3 DNA sequence: TGTGCCAGCAGTTCATCAGGGAACCCAACTAATGAAAAACTGTTTTTT.

CDR3 DNA sequence: TGTGCCAGCATATATCTGTACTCAAGAAAGATCTATGGCTACACCTTC. Translation: CASIYLYSRKIYGYTF. The V and J genes are TRBV9 and TRBJ1-2; D not certain. Germline V gene sequence: CDR1 SGDLS, CDR2 YYNGEE. The V end was cut by 6 bases, the J end by 4 bases, with 22 bases between. The CDR3 contains 16 residues.

The rearrangement uses TRBV7-9 and TRBJ1-2, with 7 nucleotides matching TRBD1. V shed 5 bases and J 5 bases; nucleotides not matched to a gene: 5. The CDR3 has 13 amino acids. The V gene's germline CDR1 is SEHNR and CDR2 FQNEAQ (reference sequence). CDR3: CASSLGTAYGYTF. The CDR3 nucleotides are TGTGCCAGCAGCCTGGGGACAGCGTATGGCTACACCTTC.

The rearrangement joins TRBV4-3 to TRBJ2-5; the D is unclear. Germline V gene sequence: CDR1 LGHNA, CDR2 YSLEER. Trimming cost V 1 base and J 5 bases, with 14 bases left between them. The CDR3 loop spans 15 amino acids. The CDR3 DNA is TGCGCCAGCAGCCAAGTATCGGGTGGTTCGGAGACCCAGTACTTC. The encoded protein is CASSQVSGGSETQYF.

V gene TRBV18 combines with J gene TRBJ2-7; TRBD1 matches 12 bases. The germline gives CDR1 KGHSH, CDR2 LQKENI. CDR3 length equals 15 residues. J lost 5 bases, V lost 1 base, and 3 bases had no gene match. In DNA form, the CDR3 reads TGTGCCAGCTCACCACTGGGACAGGGGGCGAACGAGCAGTACTTC. This codes for CASSPLGQGANEQYF.

This clone has more than one count but fewer than ten. The chain has TRBV11-2 and TRBJ2-7; D is possibly TRBD1 (6 bases). The CDR3 covers 14 residues. Germline lookup yields CDR1 SGHAT and CDR2 FQNNGV. V lost 0 bases, J lost 0 bases, and 6 bases lay in between. The CDR3 DNA follows: TGTGCCAGCAGCTTAGAGACAGGCTCCTACGAGCAGTACTTC. Its translation: CASSLETGSYEQYF.

A few counts support this clone. The CDR3: CAWFQGYEQYF. DNA of the CDR3: TGTGCCTGGTTCCAGGGTTACGAGCAGTACTTC. V usage is TRBV30 and J usage is TRBJ2-7; possible D gene TRBD1, 5 bases. This CDR3 comprises 11 residues. Germline loops: CDR1 GTSNPN, CDR2 SVGIG (reference sequence). V shed 5 bases and J shed 4 bases, with 9 bases lying between them.

The gene calls are TRBV29-1 and TRBJ1-1; 9 nucleotides align to TRBD1. CDR1 is SQVTM, CDR2 ANQGSEA, per germline. J lost 2 bases, V lost 3 bases, and 1 base had no gene match. CDR3 length: 13 residues. The CDR3 sequence: CSVETGGNTEAFF. For the CDR3, the DNA is TGCAGCGTTGAGACAGGGGGTAACACTGAAGCTTTCTTT.

The chain has TRBV6-1 and TRBJ1-6; 10 positions match TRBD1. Trimming removed 4 bases from V and 0 bases from J; junction bases left unmatched: 3. Germline V gene sequence: CDR1 MNHNS, CDR2 SASEGT. The CDR3 loop spans 17 amino acids. The CDR3 sequence: CASSGWTGGSYNSPLHF. CDR3 coding DNA: TGTGCCAGCAGTGGTTGGACAGGGGGCTCCTATAATTCACCCCTCCACTTT.

The chain is built from TRBV4-3 and TRBJ1-1, with D possibly matching TRBD1 (6 bases). V was trimmed by 1 base and J by 4 bases, leaving 13 bases between them. The CDR3 spans 15 residues. Per the germline V gene, CDR1 is LGHNA and CDR2 is YSLEER. The DNA of the CDR3 is TGCGCCAGCAGCCAAGTTCGGGGGGCCCGCACTGAAGCTTTCTTT. Protein sequence: CASSQVRGARTEAFF.

The table lists this clone with a few counts. This rearrangement joins TRBV27 to TRBJ1-6, with 11 nucleotides matching TRBD1. CDR3 length: 15 residues. CDR1 and CDR2 (germline): MNHEY, SMNVEV (reference sequence). V trimming: 6 bases; J trimming: 6 bases; junction bases outside the gene matches: 4. This chain's CDR3 is CASRGQGALNSPLHF. DNA of the CDR3: TGTGCCAGCAGAGGACAGGGGGCGCTTAATTCACCCCTCCACTTT.

The genes are TRBV4-2 and TRBJ2-2; D is ambiguous. Germline assignment: CDR1 LGHNA and CDR2 YNFKEQ. This CDR3 comprises 12 residues. V was clipped by 4 bases and J by 8 bases, with 8 bases between them. CDR3 nucleotides: TGTGCCAGCAGCCCCCTACGGGGGGAGCTGTTTTTT. This gives the protein CASSPLRGELFF.